This T cell receptor beta chain was recovered during a study of T cell repertoires in cytomegalovirus infection (dated by TCRdb to 2018 to 2020). With regard to the full study: Recently identified HLA-C-restricted CMV epitopes, whose presentation resists viral immunomodulation, were targeted by peptide stimulations together with well-studied HLA-B-restricted epitopes. Because public TCR beta signatures pointed to carriage of CMV infection together with the matching HLA type, the HLA type of each donor mattered for the analysis. The research as a whole found: The ex vivo response was dominated by HLA-C-restricted CMV-specific TCR beta clonotypes, which also provided the single most frequent clonotype in two of eight donors. In both this cohort and an independent cohort of 352 donors, the cumulative frequency of public TCR beta family members distinguished carriers of CMV infection plus the relevant HLA type.

For sequencing, an Illumina HiSeq 1500 was employed. TCRdb reprocessed the public reads (quality trimming at Q25 with fastp, clone calling with MiXCR) and kept in-frame beta chains. Each record represents a unique CDR3 protein, reported with the most common genes and DNA among its rows. Within this sample are just under 500,000 distinct CDR3 sequences, with 30% to 40% of them counted one time only. 17% of the sample is in the top ten clones. The CDR3 holds 13 amino acids from the cysteine to the phenylalanine. Of all the DNA, just the CDR3 is kept, 39 bases in frame from base 1. A distance of 8 bases separates the germline ends of V and J, which lose 5 bases and 3 bases respectively. The germline V gene sets CDR1 to MNHEY and CDR2 to SVGEGT. Interpreted using the paper, the treatment or condition label stands for: in vitro stimulation with specific CMV peptide epitopes to enrich CMV-specific T cells.

This clonotype appeared a few times. Its recognized antigen is unknown. The record has no base qualities; no much larger clone is one base away. The receptor was derived from a human donor in good health (CMV status not recorded). Some clones in this sample may be carry-over from other donors' samples. The chain is encoded by TRBV6-2 or TRBV6-3 joined to TRBJ1-5; the D gene cannot be named for sure. The specimen comprised cultured PBMCs, sampled from culture after CMV antigen stimulation. This receptor has the CDR3 CASSPTINQPQHF. The bases read TGTGCCAGCAGTCCTACAATCAATCAGCCCCAGCATTTT.